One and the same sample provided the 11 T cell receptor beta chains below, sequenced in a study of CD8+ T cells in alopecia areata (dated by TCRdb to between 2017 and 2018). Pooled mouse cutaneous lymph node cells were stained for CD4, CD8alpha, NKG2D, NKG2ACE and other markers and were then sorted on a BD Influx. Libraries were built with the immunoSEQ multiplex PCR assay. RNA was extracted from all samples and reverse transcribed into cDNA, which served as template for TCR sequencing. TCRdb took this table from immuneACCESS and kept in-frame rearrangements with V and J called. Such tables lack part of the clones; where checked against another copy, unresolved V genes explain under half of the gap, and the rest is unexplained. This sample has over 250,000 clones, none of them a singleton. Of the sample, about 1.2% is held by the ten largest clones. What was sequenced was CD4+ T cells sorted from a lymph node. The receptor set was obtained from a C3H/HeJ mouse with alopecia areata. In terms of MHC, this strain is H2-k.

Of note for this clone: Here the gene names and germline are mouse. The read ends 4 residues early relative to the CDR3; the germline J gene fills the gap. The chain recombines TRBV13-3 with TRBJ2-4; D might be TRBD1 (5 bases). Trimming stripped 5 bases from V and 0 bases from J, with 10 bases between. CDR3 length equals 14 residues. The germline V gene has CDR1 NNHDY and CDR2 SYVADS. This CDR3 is CASRADRSQNTLYF. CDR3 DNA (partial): TGTGCCAGCAGGGCTGACAGAAGTCAAAAC.

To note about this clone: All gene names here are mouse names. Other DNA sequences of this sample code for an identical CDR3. The CDR3 here is CASSIRGREVFF. The covered CDR3 bases are TGTGCCAGCAGTATCAGGGGGCGA. The rearrangement uses TRBV19 and TRBJ1-1, with 8 nucleotides matching TRBD1. The read ends 4 residues shy of where the CDR3 ends; the end is completed using the germline J gene. The germline gives CDR1 FNHDT, CDR2 SITEND (reference sequence). The CDR3 is 12 residues long.

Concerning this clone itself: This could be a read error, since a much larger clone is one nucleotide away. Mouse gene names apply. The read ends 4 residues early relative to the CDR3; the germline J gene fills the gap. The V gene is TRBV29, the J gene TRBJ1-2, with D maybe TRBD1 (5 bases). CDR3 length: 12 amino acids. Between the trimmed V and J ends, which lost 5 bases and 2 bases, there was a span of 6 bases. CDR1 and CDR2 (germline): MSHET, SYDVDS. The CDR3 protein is CASSPGNSDYTF. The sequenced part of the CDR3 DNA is TGTGCTAGCAGTCCAGGGAACTCC.

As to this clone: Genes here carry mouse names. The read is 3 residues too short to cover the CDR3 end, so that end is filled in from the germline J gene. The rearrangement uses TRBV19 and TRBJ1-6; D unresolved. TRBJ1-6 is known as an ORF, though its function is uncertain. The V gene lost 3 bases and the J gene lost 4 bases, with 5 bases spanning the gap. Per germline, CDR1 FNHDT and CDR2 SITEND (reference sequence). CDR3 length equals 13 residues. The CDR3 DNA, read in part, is TGTGCCAGCAGTAAACAGTATAATTCGCCC. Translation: CASSKQYNSP. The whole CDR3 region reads CASSKQYNSPLYF.

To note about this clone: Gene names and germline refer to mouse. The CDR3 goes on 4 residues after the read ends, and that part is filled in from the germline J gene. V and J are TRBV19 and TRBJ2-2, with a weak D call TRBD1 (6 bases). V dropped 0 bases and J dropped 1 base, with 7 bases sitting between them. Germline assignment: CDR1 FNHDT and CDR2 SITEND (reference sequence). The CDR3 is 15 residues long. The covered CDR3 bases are TGTGCCAGCAGTATAGGGGACAAAAACACCGGG. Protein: CASSIGDKNTG. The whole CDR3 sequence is CASSIGDKNTGQLYF.

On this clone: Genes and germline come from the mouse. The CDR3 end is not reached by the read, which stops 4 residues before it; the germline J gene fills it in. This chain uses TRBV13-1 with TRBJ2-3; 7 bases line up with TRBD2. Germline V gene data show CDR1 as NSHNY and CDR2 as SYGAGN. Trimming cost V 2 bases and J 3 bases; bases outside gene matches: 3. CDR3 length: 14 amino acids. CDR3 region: CASSDWGMAETLYF. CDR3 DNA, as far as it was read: TGTGCCAGCAGTGACTGGGGGATGGCAGAA.

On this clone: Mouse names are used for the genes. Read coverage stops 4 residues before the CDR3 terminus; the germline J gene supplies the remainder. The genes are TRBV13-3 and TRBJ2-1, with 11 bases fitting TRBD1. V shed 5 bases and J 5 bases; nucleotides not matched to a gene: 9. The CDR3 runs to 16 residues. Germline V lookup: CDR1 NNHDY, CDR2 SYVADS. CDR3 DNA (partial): TGTGCCAGCAGAGGGGACAGGGGGTATAGGAATGCT. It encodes CASRGDRGYRNA. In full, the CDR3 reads CASRGDRGYRNAEQFF.

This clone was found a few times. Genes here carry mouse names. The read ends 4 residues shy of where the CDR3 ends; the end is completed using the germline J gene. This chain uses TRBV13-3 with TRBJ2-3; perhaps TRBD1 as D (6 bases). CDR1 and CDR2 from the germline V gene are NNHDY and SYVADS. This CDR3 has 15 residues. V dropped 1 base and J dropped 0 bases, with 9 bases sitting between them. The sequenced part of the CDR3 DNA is TGTGCCAGCAGTGATCAACAGGGAAGTGCAGAA. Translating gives CASSDQQGSAE. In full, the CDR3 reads CASSDQQGSAETLYF.

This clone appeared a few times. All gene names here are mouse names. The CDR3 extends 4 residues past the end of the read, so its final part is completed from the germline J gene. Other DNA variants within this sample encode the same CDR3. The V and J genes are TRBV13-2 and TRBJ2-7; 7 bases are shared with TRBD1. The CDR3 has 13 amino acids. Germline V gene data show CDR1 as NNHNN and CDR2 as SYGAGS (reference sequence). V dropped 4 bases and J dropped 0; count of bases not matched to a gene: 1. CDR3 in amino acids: CASGRDSSYEQYF. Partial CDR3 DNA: TGTGCCAGCGGTCGGGACAGCTCCTAT.

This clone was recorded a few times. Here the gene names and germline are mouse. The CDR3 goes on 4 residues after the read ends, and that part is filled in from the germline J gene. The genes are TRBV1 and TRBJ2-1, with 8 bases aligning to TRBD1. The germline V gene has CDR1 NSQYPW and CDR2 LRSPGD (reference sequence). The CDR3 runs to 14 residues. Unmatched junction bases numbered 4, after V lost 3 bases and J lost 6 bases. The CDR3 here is CTCSAPDRVAEQFF. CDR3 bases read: TGCACCTGCAGTGCCCCGGACAGGGTTGCT.

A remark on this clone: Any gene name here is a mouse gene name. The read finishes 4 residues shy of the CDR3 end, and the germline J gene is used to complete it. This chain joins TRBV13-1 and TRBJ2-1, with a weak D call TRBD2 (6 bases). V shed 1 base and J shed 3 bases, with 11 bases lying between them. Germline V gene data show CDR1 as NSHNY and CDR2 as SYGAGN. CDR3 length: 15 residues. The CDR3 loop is CASSDLLGPYAEQFF. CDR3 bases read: TGTGCCAGCAGTGATCTCCTGGGGCCCTATGCT.